Listed below are T cell receptor beta chains from one sample, sequenced in a study of identical twins. TCRdb recomputed calls from the 5' RACE reads with MiXCR, one row per CDR3 protein. Seen here are hundreds of thousands of distinct CDR3 sequences, about 12% observed once, and the top ten hold under 2%. Separately, the same data were catalogued under a study of yellow fever vaccine responses in identical twins.

Sequenced sample: PBMCs. The receptor set was obtained from a woman aged 18 to 35 in good health. Both conserved end residues are part of each CDR3. The D gene is left open where the match is weak. The size field is filled for only some rows; it gives once, few, many or a size class.

j_gene: TRBJ1-3
d_gene: NA
v_gene: TRBV19
abundance: NA
CDR3aa: CASKWGADGHSGNTIYF
CDR3nt: TGTGCCAGTAAATGGGGTGCGGACGGGCACTCTGGAAACACCATATATTTT

j_gene: TRBJ2-5
d_gene: NA
v_gene: TRBV11-2
abundance: few
CDR3aa: CASSLGVARGYQETQYF
CDR3nt: TGTGCCAGCAGCTTAGGTGTAGCCCGGGGGTACCAAGAGACCCAGTACTTC

j_gene: TRBJ2-4
d_gene: NA
v_gene: TRBV12-3/TRBV12-4
abundance: few
CDR3aa: CASSQQGRHIQYF
CDR3nt: TGTGCCAGCAGCCAACAGGGGAGGCACATTCAGTACTTC

j_gene: TRBJ2-3
d_gene: NA
v_gene: TRBV5-1
abundance: NA
CDR3aa: CASSLFGRGESTDTQYF
CDR3nt: TGCGCCAGCAGCTTGTTCGGCAGGGGAGAATCCACAGATACGCAGTATTTT

j_gene: TRBJ2-2
d_gene: NA
v_gene: TRBV20-1
abundance: few
CDR3aa: CSARDRSGRIGELFF
CDR3nt: TGCAGTGCTAGAGATCGGAGTGGTCGGATCGGGGAGCTGTTTTTT

j_gene: TRBJ2-3
d_gene: NA
v_gene: TRBV20-1
abundance: few
CDR3aa: CSARPGDTQYF
CDR3nt: TGCAGTGCCAGACCCGGAGATACGCAGTATTTT

j_gene: TRBJ2-7
d_gene: NA
v_gene: TRBV18
abundance: NA
CDR3aa: CASSGSEGTFYEQYF
CDR3nt: TGTGCCAGCTCAGGGTCGGAAGGCACTTTCTACGAGCAGTACTTC

j_gene: TRBJ2-1
d_gene: TRBD1
v_gene: TRBV15
abundance: few
CDR3aa: CATSRDPGGLYNEQFF
CDR3nt: TGTGCCACCAGCAGAGATCCAGGGGGCCTCTACAATGAGCAGTTCTTC

j_gene: TRBJ1-2
d_gene: NA
v_gene: TRBV5-1
abundance: few
CDR3aa: CASSLDGLANYGYTF
CDR3nt: TGCGCCAGCAGCTTGGACGGATTAGCTAACTATGGCTACACCTTC

j_gene: TRBJ2-2
d_gene: NA
v_gene: TRBV11-2
abundance: NA
CDR3aa: CASSRSRRAATGELFF
CDR3nt: TGTGCCAGCAGCCGGAGCCGGAGAGCGGCAACCGGGGAGCTGTTTTTT

j_gene: TRBJ2-1
d_gene: TRBD2
v_gene: TRBV12-3/TRBV12-4
abundance: few
CDR3aa: CASTPASGTYNEQFF
CDR3nt: TGTGCCAGCACCCCGGCTAGCGGTACTTACAATGAGCAGTTCTTC

j_gene: TRBJ2-1
d_gene: NA
v_gene: TRBV5-1
abundance: few
CDR3aa: CASSLAAGDYNEQFF
CDR3nt: TGCGCCAGCAGCTTGGCCGCTGGAGATTACAATGAGCAGTTCTTC

j_gene: TRBJ2-1
d_gene: TRBD2
v_gene: TRBV3-1
abundance: NA
CDR3aa: CASSQVPLAGGNNEQFF
CDR3nt: TGTGCCAGCAGCCAAGTTCCCCTAGCGGGAGGGAACAATGAGCAGTTCTTC

j_gene: TRBJ2-3
d_gene: TRBD2
v_gene: TRBV6-2/TRBV6-3
abundance: NA
CDR3aa: CASSYPTPGTSGLAADTQYF
CDR3nt: TGTGCCAGCAGTTACCCGACCCCCGGGACTAGCGGATTGGCGGCAGATACGCAGTATTTT

j_gene: TRBJ1-5
d_gene: TRBD1
v_gene: TRBV19
abundance: few
CDR3aa: CASRSSGTGGQPQHF
CDR3nt: TGTGCCAGTAGATCCTCCGGGACAGGGGGTCAGCCCCAGCATTTT

j_gene: TRBJ2-2
d_gene: NA
v_gene: TRBV20-1
abundance: few
CDR3aa: CSASPRLTTGELFF
CDR3nt: TGCAGTGCTAGCCCCAGACTTACTACCGGGGAGCTGTTTTTT

j_gene: TRBJ2-5
d_gene: NA
v_gene: TRBV18
abundance: NA
CDR3aa: CASSPLRGETQYF
CDR3nt: TGTGCCAGCTCACCACTCCGGGGAGAGACCCAGTACTTC

j_gene: TRBJ1-1
d_gene: NA
v_gene: TRBV5-1
abundance: few
CDR3aa: CASSLGTVAFF
CDR3nt: TGCGCCAGCAGCTTGGGCACGGTGGCTTTCTTT

j_gene: TRBJ2-3
d_gene: NA
v_gene: TRBV20-1
abundance: few
CDR3aa: CSALEGVDTQYF
CDR3nt: TGCAGTGCGCTGGAGGGTGTAGATACGCAGTATTTT

j_gene: TRBJ2-1
d_gene: TRBD1
v_gene: TRBV4-2
abundance: few
CDR3aa: CASSQSTGPYNEQFF
CDR3nt: TGTGCCAGCAGCCAATCGACAGGGCCCTACAATGAGCAGTTCTTC

j_gene: TRBJ2-7
d_gene: TRBD1
v_gene: TRBV5-1
abundance: NA
CDR3aa: CASGTGGSSYEQYF
CDR3nt: TGCGCCAGCGGCACAGGGGGGAGCTCCTACGAGCAGTACTTC

j_gene: TRBJ2-1
d_gene: TRBD2
v_gene: TRBV7-3
abundance: NA
CDR3aa: CASSPSGESNEQFF
CDR3nt: TGTGCCAGCAGCCCCAGCGGGGAATCCAATGAGCAGTTCTTC

j_gene: TRBJ2-2
d_gene: NA
v_gene: TRBV10-2
abundance: once
CDR3aa: CASSPIQPNTGELFF
CDR3nt: TGCGCCAGCAGCCCGATACAACCGAACACCGGGGAGCTGTTTTTT

j_gene: TRBJ2-7
d_gene: TRBD2
v_gene: TRBV6-1
abundance: NA
CDR3aa: CASSEKAGGRNEQYF
CDR3nt: TGTGCCAGCAGTGAAAAGGCGGGAGGGCGGAACGAGCAGTACTTC

j_gene: TRBJ2-5
d_gene: NA
v_gene: TRBV7-8
abundance: few
CDR3aa: CASTTIETQYF
CDR3nt: TGTGCCAGCACCACAATAGAGACCCAGTACTTC

j_gene: TRBJ2-1
d_gene: TRBD2
v_gene: TRBV5-1
abundance: many
CDR3aa: CASSLSGTSYNEQFF
CDR3nt: TGTGCCAGCAGCTTATCCGGGACTAGTTACAATGAGCAGTTCTTC

j_gene: TRBJ2-1
d_gene: TRBD2
v_gene: TRBV13
abundance: NA
CDR3aa: CASSLVRGASGANEQFF
CDR3nt: TGTGCCAGCAGCTTAGTCCGAGGGGCTAGCGGAGCCAATGAGCAGTTCTTC

j_gene: TRBJ2-1
d_gene: TRBD2
v_gene: TRBV19
abundance: NA
CDR3aa: CASSLSVAGEANEQFF
CDR3nt: TGTGCCAGTAGTCTCTCCGTCGCGGGGGAGGCCAATGAGCAGTTCTTC

j_gene: TRBJ2-4
d_gene: NA
v_gene: TRBV19
abundance: NA
CDR3aa: CASSIVGPGQGRNIQYF
CDR3nt: TGTGCCAGTAGTATAGTGGGCCCGGGGCAGGGGAGGAACATTCAGTACTTC

j_gene: TRBJ2-3
d_gene: NA
v_gene: TRBV7-9
abundance: few
CDR3aa: CASSRISGQGNTDTQYF
CDR3nt: TGTGCCAGCAGCCGAATTTCTGGGCAGGGGAACACAGATACGCAGTATTTT

j_gene: TRBJ2-5
d_gene: TRBD1
v_gene: TRBV7-8
abundance: NA
CDR3aa: CASSGVTGTGGETQYF
CDR3nt: TGTGCCAGCAGCGGTGTTACTGGGACAGGGGGAGAGACCCAGTACTTC

j_gene: TRBJ2-7
d_gene: NA
v_gene: TRBV7-3
abundance: NA
CDR3aa: CASSQSGDYEQYF
CDR3nt: TGTGCCAGCAGCCAGTCGGGTGACTACGAGCAGTACTTC

j_gene: TRBJ1-4
d_gene: NA
v_gene: TRBV5-1
abundance: many
CDR3aa: CASSTDGTSNEKLFF
CDR3nt: TGCGCCAGCAGCACCGACGGGACAAGTAATGAAAAACTGTTTTTT

j_gene: TRBJ2-5
d_gene: NA
v_gene: TRBV5-1
abundance: NA
CDR3aa: CASSPKGGPGYQETQYF
CDR3nt: TGCGCCAGCAGCCCTAAAGGGGGTCCCGGTTACCAAGAGACCCAGTACTTC

j_gene: TRBJ2-1
d_gene: NA
v_gene: TRBV6-1
abundance: few
CDR3aa: CASSEVWGQSSYNEQFF
CDR3nt: TGTGCCAGCAGTGAAGTTTGGGGCCAGAGCTCCTACAATGAGCAGTTCTTC

j_gene: TRBJ1-6
d_gene: TRBD1
v_gene: TRBV7-9
abundance: many
CDR3aa: CASSLGQGLNSPLHF
CDR3nt: TGTGCCAGCAGCTTAGGACAGGGGTTGAATTCACCCCTCCACTTT

j_gene: TRBJ2-3
d_gene: TRBD2
v_gene: TRBV12-5
abundance: NA
CDR3aa: CASGLVLREEADTQYF
CDR3nt: TGTGCTAGTGGTTTGGTGCTGCGGGAGGAGGCAGATACGCAGTATTTT

j_gene: TRBJ2-7
d_gene: NA
v_gene: TRBV5-6
abundance: few
CDR3aa: CASIYRTLNKNNEQYF
CDR3nt: TGTGCCAGCATCTACAGGACACTGAATAAAAATAACGAGCAGTACTTC

j_gene: TRBJ2-7
d_gene: TRBD1
v_gene: TRBV20-1
abundance: once
CDR3aa: CSAQRGQNEQYF
CDR3nt: TGCAGTGCTCAGAGGGGACAGAACGAGCAGTACTTC

j_gene: TRBJ2-3
d_gene: TRBD2
v_gene: TRBV28
abundance: NA
CDR3aa: CASSSSTSGNTDTQYF
CDR3nt: TGTGCCAGCAGTTCCTCGACTAGCGGGAACACAGATACGCAGTATTTT

j_gene: TRBJ2-2
d_gene: TRBD1
v_gene: TRBV2
abundance: NA
CDR3aa: CASSDRDRWDGELFF
CDR3nt: TGTGCCAGCAGTGACCGGGACAGGTGGGACGGGGAGCTGTTTTTT

j_gene: TRBJ2-1
d_gene: TRBD2
v_gene: TRBV5-1
abundance: NA
CDR3aa: CASSPNSGGSYNEQFF
CDR3nt: TGCGCCAGCAGCCCAAACAGCGGGGGATCCTACAATGAGCAGTTCTTC

j_gene: TRBJ2-1
d_gene: NA
v_gene: TRBV20-1
abundance: once
CDR3aa: CSAYIAGRDNEQFF
CDR3nt: TGCAGTGCTTACATTGCGGGGCGGGACAATGAGCAGTTCTTC

j_gene: TRBJ2-3
d_gene: NA
v_gene: TRBV2
abundance: NA
CDR3aa: CASEPPGTHSSTDTQYF
CDR3nt: TGTGCCAGCGAGCCTCCCGGGACCCACTCTAGCACAGATACGCAGTATTTT

j_gene: TRBJ2-3
d_gene: TRBD2
v_gene: TRBV5-5
abundance: few
CDR3aa: CASSSHTPGLAGTDTQYF
CDR3nt: TGTGCCAGCAGCTCCCACACCCCGGGACTAGCGGGAACAGATACGCAGTATTTT

j_gene: TRBJ1-1
d_gene: NA
v_gene: TRBV20-1
abundance: NA
CDR3aa: CSARDPPNTEAFF
CDR3nt: TGCAGTGCTAGAGATCCTCCTAACACTGAAGCTTTCTTT

j_gene: TRBJ2-1
d_gene: NA
v_gene: TRBV27
abundance: few
CDR3aa: CASSRPKDEQFF
CDR3nt: TGTGCCAGCAGCAGACCCAAGGATGAGCAGTTCTTC

j_gene: TRBJ1-5
d_gene: NA
v_gene: TRBV12-3/TRBV12-4
abundance: few
CDR3aa: CASSLVGLGQPQHF
CDR3nt: TGTGCCAGCAGTTTAGTCGGGTTGGGGCAGCCCCAGCATTTT